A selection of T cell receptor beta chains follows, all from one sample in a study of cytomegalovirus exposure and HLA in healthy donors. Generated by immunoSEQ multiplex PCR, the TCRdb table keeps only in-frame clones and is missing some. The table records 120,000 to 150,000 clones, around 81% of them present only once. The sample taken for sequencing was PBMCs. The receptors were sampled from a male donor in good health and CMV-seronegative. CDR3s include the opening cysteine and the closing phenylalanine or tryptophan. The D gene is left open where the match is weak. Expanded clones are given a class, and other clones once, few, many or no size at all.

CDR3: CASSTRLAASNEQYF
DNA: TGTGCCAGCAGTACCCGACTAGCGGCAAGTAACGAGCAGTACTTC
size: once
J: TRBJ2-7
D: TRBD2
V: TRBV6-1

CDR3: CSVDDRGLAGANVLTF
DNA: TGCAGCGTAGACGACAGGGGCCTGGCTGGGGCCAACGTCCTGACTTTC
size: NA
J: TRBJ2-6
D: TRBD1
V: TRBV29-1

CDR3: CASSLAGDRWRNTEAFF
DNA: TGTGCCAGCAGCTTAGCAGGGGACCGTTGGAGGAACACTGAAGCTTTCTTT
size: NA
J: TRBJ1-1
D: NA
V: TRBV5-8

CDR3: CSVVGGGDYGYTF
DNA: TGCAGCGTTGTAGGGGGAGGGGACTATGGCTACACCTTC
size: NA
J: TRBJ1-2
D: NA
V: TRBV29-1

CDR3: CASSLRQTSSYNEQFF
DNA: TGTGCCAGCAGCCTAAGACAGACTAGCTCCTACAATGAGCAGTTCTTC
size: NA
J: TRBJ2-1
D: NA
V: TRBV7-8

CDR3: CSVQSNTEAFF
DNA: TGCAGTGTACAATCGAACACTGAAGCTTTCTTT
size: NA
J: TRBJ1-1
D: NA
V: TRBV29-1

CDR3: CASSSNTDTQYF
DNA: TGTGCCAGCAGCTCAAACACAGATACGCAGTATTTT
size: NA
J: TRBJ2-3
D: NA
V: TRBV11-2

CDR3: CASSDFGNQPQHF
DNA: TGTGCCAGCAGTGACTTTGGCAATCAGCCCCAGCATTTT
size: few
J: TRBJ1-5
D: NA
V: TRBV6-1

CDR3: CASSLNRGIYEQYF
DNA: TGTGCCAGTAGTTTAAATAGGGGAATCTACGAGCAGTACTTC
size: NA
J: TRBJ2-7
D: NA
V: TRBV19

CDR3: CASSNTGTLNTGELFF
DNA: TGTGCCAGTAGTAATACCGGGACTTTGAACACCGGGGAGCTGTTTTTT
size: NA
J: TRBJ2-2
D: NA
V: TRBV19

CDR3: CSSSMGLAGAKDTQYF
DNA: TGTTCCAGCAGCATGGGACTAGCGGGAGCAAAAGATACGCAGTATTTT
size: NA
J: TRBJ2-3
D: TRBD2
V: TRBV7-9

CDR3: CASSANRTSGSPNEQFF
DNA: TGTGCCAGCAGCGCTAACAGGACTAGCGGGAGCCCCAATGAGCAGTTCTTC
size: once
J: TRBJ2-1
D: NA
V: TRBV12-1

CDR3: CSVVQGFMNTEAFF
DNA: TGCAGCGTCGTACAGGGGTTTATGAACACTGAAGCTTTCTTT
size: NA
J: TRBJ1-1
D: TRBD1
V: TRBV29-1

CDR3: CASSQVLANSGNTIYF
DNA: TGCGCCAGCAGCCAAGTTTTGGCAAACTCTGGAAACACCATATATTTT
size: few
J: TRBJ1-3
D: NA
V: TRBV4-3

CDR3: CASSTSGRYNEQFF
DNA: TGTGCCAGCAGTACTAGCGGGAGGTACAATGAGCAGTTCTTC
size: once
J: TRBJ2-1
D: TRBD2
V: TRBV6-1

CDR3: CASSLIGGVNTEAFF
DNA: TGTGCCAGCAGTTTGATCGGGGGGGTGAACACTGAAGCTTTCTTT
size: NA
J: TRBJ1-1
D: NA
V: TRBV27

CDR3: CASRGAAGAFYGYTF
DNA: TGTGCCAGCAGAGGGGCGGCAGGCGCTTTCTATGGCTACACCTTC
size: NA
J: TRBJ1-2
D: NA
V: TRBV5-4

CDR3: CASSIADGESYEQYF
DNA: TGTGCCAGTAGTATAGCTGACGGGGAATCCTACGAGCAGTACTTC
size: NA
J: TRBJ2-7
D: NA
V: TRBV19

CDR3: CASSFVSGDLLTRNEQFF
DNA: TGTGCCAGCAGTTTTGTATCTGGTGACCTACTAACGAGGAATGAGCAGTTCTTC
size: few
J: TRBJ2-1
D: NA
V: TRBV27

CDR3: CASSLERGSSYNEQFF
DNA: TGTGCCAGCAGCTTGGAAAGGGGTAGCTCCTACAATGAGCAGTTCTTC
size: NA
J: TRBJ2-1
D: NA
V: TRBV5-6

CDR3: CASSLETGSYEQYF
DNA: TGCGCCAGCAGCTTGGAGACAGGTTCCTACGAGCAGTACTTC
size: NA
J: TRBJ2-7
D: NA
V: TRBV5-1

CDR3: CASISDYGGNTIYF
DNA: TGTGCCAGCATCTCAGACTACGGGGGAAACACCATATATTTT
size: NA
J: TRBJ1-3
D: NA
V: TRBV7-9

CDR3: CASSPRTVNTGELFF
DNA: TGCGCCAGCAGCCCGCGGACAGTAAACACCGGGGAGCTGTTTTTT
size: few
J: TRBJ2-2
D: NA
V: TRBV5-1

CDR3: CASRNRGTEQFF
DNA: TGTGCCAGCAGAAACAGGGGAACTGAGCAGTTCTTC
size: NA
J: TRBJ2-1
D: TRBD1
V: TRBV6-1

CDR3: CASSLRAGGIGGNEQFF
DNA: TGCGCCAGCAGCCTAAGAGCGGGGGGAATAGGAGGTAATGAGCAGTTCTTC
size: NA
J: TRBJ2-1
D: TRBD2
V: TRBV4-3

CDR3: CASSFPHGGTAPYNEQFF
DNA: TGCGCCAGCAGCTTCCCCCATGGCGGGACGGCCCCCTACAATGAGCAGTTCTTC
size: many
J: TRBJ2-1
D: NA
V: TRBV5-1

CDR3: CASSLTPGLAGGSGSYEQYF
DNA: TGCGCCAGCAGCCTAACCCCGGGACTAGCGGGGGGGTCGGGCTCCTACGAGCAGTACTTC
size: NA
J: TRBJ2-7
D: TRBD2
V: TRBV4-1

CDR3: CASSPSGGASHTQYF
DNA: TGTGCCAGCAGCCCCAGCGGGGGGGCCTCCCATACGCAGTATTTT
size: once
J: TRBJ2-3
D: TRBD2
V: TRBV28

CDR3: CASSVGASAQYF
DNA: TGTGCCAGCAGTGTGGGGGCATCGGCCCAGTACTTC
size: NA
J: TRBJ2-5
D: NA
V: TRBV25-1

CDR3: CASSIGRQAYGYTF
DNA: TGTGCCAGTAGTATTGGGCGACAGGCCTATGGCTACACCTTC
size: NA
J: TRBJ1-2
D: NA
V: TRBV19

CDR3: CAWNKVQGSGTEAFF
DNA: TGTGCCTGGAATAAAGTACAGGGGTCTGGGACTGAAGCTTTCTTT
size: NA
J: TRBJ1-1
D: TRBD1
V: TRBV30

CDR3: CSVVWRERSYEQYF
DNA: TGCAGCGTTGTGTGGCGGGAGAGATCCTACGAGCAGTACTTC
size: NA
J: TRBJ2-7
D: TRBD2
V: TRBV29-1

CDR3: CASTSSHRGTYEQYF
DNA: TGTGCCAGCACCTCGAGCCACCGGGGGACCTACGAGCAGTACTTC
size: few
J: TRBJ2-7
D: NA
V: TRBV27

CDR3: CASSRKGDTEAFF
DNA: TGTGCCAGCAGCCGTAAAGGGGACACTGAAGCTTTCTTT
size: NA
J: TRBJ1-1
D: NA
V: TRBV7-6

CDR3: CASSIIGADGRFEKLFF
DNA: TGTGCCAGTAGTATAATAGGGGCGGATGGGCGATTTGAAAAACTGTTTTTT
size: NA
J: TRBJ1-4
D: NA
V: TRBV19

CDR3: CASSLGGSGELFF
DNA: TGTGCCAGCAGCTTAGGAGGGTCCGGGGAGCTGTTTTTT
size: NA
J: TRBJ2-2
D: NA
V: TRBV7-8

CDR3: CASKGQGTGELFF
DNA: TGCGCCAGCAAGGGACAGGGGACCGGGGAGCTGTTTTTT
size: NA
J: TRBJ2-2
D: TRBD1
V: TRBV5-1

CDR3: CASSGLSYRTGNTIYF
DNA: TGTGCCAGCAGCGGGTTGAGCTACAGAACTGGAAACACCATATATTTT
size: NA
J: TRBJ1-3
D: NA
V: TRBV14

CDR3: CASSRGLGKQETQYF
DNA: TGTGCCAGCAGCCGGGGACTAGGAAAACAAGAGACCCAGTACTTC
size: NA
J: TRBJ2-5
D: TRBD2
V: TRBV7-9

CDR3: CASSRDRWTQYF
DNA: TGTGCCAGTTCCCGGGACAGGTGGACCCAGTACTTC
size: NA
J: TRBJ2-5
D: TRBD1
V: TRBV18

CDR3: CASTPLAGATYEQYF
DNA: TGTGCCAGCACCCCCTTAGCGGGAGCGACCTACGAGCAGTACTTC
size: NA
J: TRBJ2-7
D: TRBD2
V: TRBV5-6

CDR3: CASSVGRGGPSSYNSPLHF
DNA: TGCGCCAGCAGCGTGGGAAGAGGGGGCCCGAGCTCCTATAATTCACCCCTCCACTTT
size: NA
J: TRBJ1-6
D: TRBD1
V: TRBV5-1

CDR3: CASSMGQGYEQYF
DNA: TGTGCCAGTAGTATGGGACAGGGTTACGAGCAGTACTTC
size: few
J: TRBJ2-7
D: TRBD1
V: TRBV19

CDR3: CSSSLRTGWGAEAFF
DNA: TGTTCCAGCAGCTTACGGACAGGGTGGGGAGCTGAAGCTTTCTTT
size: NA
J: TRBJ1-1
D: TRBD1
V: TRBV14

CDR3: CASGGPQGIFGELFF
DNA: TGTGCCAGCGGGGGTCCACAGGGAATATTCGGGGAGCTGTTTTTT
size: NA
J: TRBJ2-2
D: NA
V: TRBV25-1

CDR3: CASSLRGFTTDTQYF
DNA: TGTGCCAGCAGCTTACGCGGGTTCACCACAGATACGCAGTATTTT
size: NA
J: TRBJ2-3
D: NA
V: TRBV7-9

CDR3: CASSLNRGRQETQYF
DNA: TGTGCCAGCAGCCTCAACAGGGGGCGGCAAGAGACCCAGTACTTC
size: few
J: TRBJ2-5
D: TRBD1
V: TRBV6-6

CDR3: CASSLDGHAIPEAFF
DNA: TGCGCCAGCAGCTTGGATGGTCACGCTATACCGGAAGCTTTCTTT
size: few
J: TRBJ1-1
D: NA
V: TRBV5-1

CDR3: CASSESWGGGGNTIYF
DNA: TGTGCCAGCAGTGAAAGTTGGGGAGGAGGCGGAAACACCATATATTTT
size: NA
J: TRBJ1-3
D: NA
V: TRBV6-1